Listed here are 11 T cell receptor beta chains from one sample, sequenced in a study of T cell changes during pregnancy in multiple sclerosis. The protocol was immunoSEQ multiplex PCR, while the TCRdb copy is restricted to in-frame clones and leaves out a portion. Counted here are more than 50,000 clones, approximately 94% occurring once; the ten biggest clones make up 2.5% to 3%. The sample in question was CD8+ T cells from peripheral blood mononuclear cells, obtained after pregnancy. These TCRs come from a female donor with multiple sclerosis, enrolled in a pregnancy study.

The rearrangement links TRBV9 to TRBJ2-5; 11 bases are shared with TRBD2. Trimming at V came to 0 bases and at J to 3 bases, leaving 10 bases not matched to a gene. CDR1 SGDLS and CDR2 YYNGEE come from the germline V gene. This CDR3 spans 18 amino acids. CDR3 amino acids: CASSVGLLAGGGEETQYF. The CDR3 nucleotides are TGTGCCAGCAGCGTAGGTCTCCTAGCGGGAGGTGGGGAAGAGACCCAGTACTTC.

V usage is TRBV4-1 and J usage is TRBJ2-1; 7 positions agree with TRBD1. This CDR3 contains 15 residues. The V segment lost 1 base and the J segment 9 bases; nucleotides outside the gene matches: 9. Germline CDR1 is MGHRA and CDR2 is YSYEKL. The DNA of the CDR3 is TGCGCCAGCAGCCAAGTTCAGGGGGAGTATAGTGAGCAGTTCTTC. Its translation is CASSQVQGEYSEQFF.

CDR3 DNA: TGCGCCAGCAGCCACAGTCTGGGGCGGACCTACGAGCAGTACTTC. As protein: CASSHSLGRTYEQYF. The rearrangement links TRBV4-3 to TRBJ2-7, with a possible D match to TRBD1 (5 bases). Germline values: CDR1 LGHNA, CDR2 YSLEER. V lost 3 bases and J 2 bases, leaving 14 bases between the germline ends. The CDR3 is made up of 15 amino acids.

In this sample, this clone turned up once. This chain connects TRBV4-1 to TRBJ2-7; D is uncertain. The CDR3 is made up of 16 amino acids. Trimming pared 4 bases from V and 0 bases from J, leaving 16 bases between. Germline CDR1 is MGHRA and CDR2 is YSYEKL. CDR3 amino acids: CASSLSSEFSSYEQYF. CDR3 bases: TGCGCCAGCAGCCTATCAAGCGAATTTAGCTCCTACGAGCAGTACTTC.

This sequence joins TRBV5-1 and TRBJ2-3; TRBD2 matches 10 bases. Losses at the gene ends were 5 bases for V and 0 bases for J; bases not matched to a gene: 6. This CDR3 contains 16 residues. Germline CDR1 and CDR2: SGHRS and YFSETQ. The CDR3 DNA sequence: TGCGCCAGCAGATCAGGACTAGCGGCTAGCACAGATACGCAGTATTTT. Translating it yields CASRSGLAASTDTQYF.

The CDR3 region is CASSPLLAGGPDYEQYF. DNA of the CDR3: TGTGCCAGCAGCCCCCTACTAGCGGGAGGGCCAGACTACGAGCAGTACTTC. The chain joins TRBV27 to TRBJ2-7; 13 bases fit TRBD2. V shed 6 bases and J 3 bases; nucleotides not matched to a gene: 11. The CDR3 is 17 residues long. Germline V lookup: CDR1 MNHEY, CDR2 SMNVEV (reference sequence).

The V and J genes are TRBV28 and TRBJ1-5; TRBD1 might be the D (6 bases). Per the germline V gene, CDR1 is MDHEN and CDR2 is SYDVKM. This CDR3 is 14 amino acids long. V gave up 2 bases and J gave up 8 bases, with 13 bases separating them. This CDR3 is CASSLRTEIEPQHF. CDR3 sequence (DNA): TGTGCCAGCAGTTTAAGGACAGAAATTGAGCCCCAGCATTTT.

The V gene is TRBV7-2, the J gene TRBJ2-7; 8 bases match TRBD2. The length of the CDR3 is 14 residues. Germline values: CDR1 SGHTA, CDR2 FQGNSA. Trimming at V came to 5 bases and at J to 3 bases, leaving 6 bases not matched to a gene. CDR3 loop: CASSPSGRSYEQYF. The CDR3 DNA reads TGTGCCAGCAGCCCCAGCGGGAGAAGCTACGAGCAGTACTTC.

This chain links TRBV5-1 with TRBJ2-4, with TRBD2 matching over 7 bases. The V gene end was trimmed by 1 base and the J gene end by 2 bases; junction bases not matched to a gene: 3. CDR1 SGHRS and CDR2 YFSETQ come from the germline V gene. This CDR3 is built from 15 residues. CDR3 sequence reads: CASSLLRESKNIQYF. The CDR3 DNA reads as TGCGCCAGCAGCTTGTTGCGGGAGTCCAAAAACATTCAGTACTTC.

The V call is TRBV6-1, the J call TRBJ1-1; D gene ambiguous. Germline V gives CDR1 MNHNS, CDR2 SASEGT. V was trimmed by 0 bases and J by 10 bases, leaving 12 bases between them. CDR3 size: 13 residues. The CDR3 nucleotides read TGTGCCAGCAGTGAAGCGAGCGGGGTACCAGCTTTCTTT. Protein product: CASSEASGVPAFF.

The chain recombines TRBV5-6 with TRBJ1-5; 9 nucleotides align to TRBD1. V lost 3 bases to trimming and J lost 4 bases; unmatched junction nucleotides: 5. This CDR3 has 15 amino acids. Germline V gene data show CDR1 as SGHDT and CDR2 as YYEEEE. CDR3 in DNA: TGTGCCAGCAGCTCCGGGACAGGGAGAAATCAGCCCCAGCATTTT. As protein: CASSSGTGRNQPQHF.